The 2 T cell receptor beta chains below come from one sample, sequenced in a study of radiotherapy plus CTLA-4 blockade in lung cancer. Clones were sequenced by immunoSEQ multiplex PCR, and TCRdb holds only the in-frame ones, with some missing. The sample has 35,000 to 55,000 clones, 70% to 80% seen once; the top ten hold over 2%. The sample was peripheral blood, taken from a patient treated with radiotherapy plus ipilimumab. The receptors shown here come from a human donor with non-small cell lung cancer whose response to radiotherapy plus ipilimumab could not be evaluated.

This clone was seen only a few times. The chain employs TRBV9 and TRBJ2-7; the match to TRBD2 covers 8 bases. J was trimmed by 2 bases and V by 2 bases; bases with no gene match: 6. The CDR3 runs 15 residues. The V gene's germline CDR1 is SGDLS and CDR2 YYNGEE. The CDR3 bases are TGTGCCAGCAGCGTGCGCGGCGGGGGGCCCTACGAGCAGTACTTC. Translated, it gives CASSVRGGGPYEQYF.

The chain is built from TRBV19 and TRBJ2-3, with 9 bases identical to TRBD1. There are 15 residues in the CDR3. The germline gives CDR1 LNHDA, CDR2 SQIVND (reference sequence). V dropped 6 bases and J dropped 2; count of bases not matched to a gene: 6. DNA of the CDR3: TGTGCCAGTAGAACCGGGACAGGGTACACAGATACGCAGTATTTT. Amino acid sequence: CASRTGTGYTDTQYF.